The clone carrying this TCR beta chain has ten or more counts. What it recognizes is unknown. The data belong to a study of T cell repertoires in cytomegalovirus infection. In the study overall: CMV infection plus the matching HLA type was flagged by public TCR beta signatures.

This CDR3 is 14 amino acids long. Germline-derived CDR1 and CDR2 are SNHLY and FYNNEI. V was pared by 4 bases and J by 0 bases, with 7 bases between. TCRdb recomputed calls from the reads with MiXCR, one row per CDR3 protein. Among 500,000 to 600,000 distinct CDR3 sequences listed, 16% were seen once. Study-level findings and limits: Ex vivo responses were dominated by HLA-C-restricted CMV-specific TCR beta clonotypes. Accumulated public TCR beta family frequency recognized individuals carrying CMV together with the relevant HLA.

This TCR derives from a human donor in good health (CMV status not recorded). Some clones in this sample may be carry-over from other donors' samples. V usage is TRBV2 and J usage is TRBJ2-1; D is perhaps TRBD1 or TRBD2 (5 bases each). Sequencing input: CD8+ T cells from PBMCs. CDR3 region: CASSGDHSYNEQFF. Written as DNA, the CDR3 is TGTGCCAGCAGTGGGGACCACTCCTACAATGAGCAGTTCTTC.